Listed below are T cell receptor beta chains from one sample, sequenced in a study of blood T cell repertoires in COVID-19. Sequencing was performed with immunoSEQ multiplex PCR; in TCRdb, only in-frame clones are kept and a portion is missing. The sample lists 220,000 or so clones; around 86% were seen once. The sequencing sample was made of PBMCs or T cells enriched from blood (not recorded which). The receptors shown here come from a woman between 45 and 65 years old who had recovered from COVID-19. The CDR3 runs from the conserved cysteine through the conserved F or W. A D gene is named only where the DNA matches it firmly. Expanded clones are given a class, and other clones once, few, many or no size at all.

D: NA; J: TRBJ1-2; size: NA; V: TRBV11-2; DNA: TGTGCCAGCAGCTCAACGGGAACTAACTATGGCTACACCTTC; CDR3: CASSSTGTNYGYTF
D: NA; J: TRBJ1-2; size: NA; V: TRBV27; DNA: TGTGCCAGCAGTTCGAAAACAGGGAGCGGTGGCTACACCTTC; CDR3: CASSSKTGSGGYTF
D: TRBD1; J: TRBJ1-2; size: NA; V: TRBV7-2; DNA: TGTGCCAGCAGTTATAACAGGGGGGGGACCGGCTACACCTTC; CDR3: CASSYNRGGTGYTF
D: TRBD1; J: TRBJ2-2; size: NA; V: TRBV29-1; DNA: TGCAGCGTTGGCCGTGCAGGGGGCGGCACCGGGGAGCTGTTTTTT; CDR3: CSVGRAGGGTGELFF
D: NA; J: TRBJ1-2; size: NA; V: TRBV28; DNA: TGTGCCTCACAATCGGGCTATGGCTACACCTTC; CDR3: CASQSGYGYTF
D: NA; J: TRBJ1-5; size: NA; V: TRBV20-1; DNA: TGCAGTGCTAGTTTAATACAGGGAGATCAGCCCCAGCATTTT; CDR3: CSASLIQGDQPQHF
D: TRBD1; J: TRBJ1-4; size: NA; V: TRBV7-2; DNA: TGTGCCAGCAGCGTGGACAGGGGTGGGGAAAAACTGTTTTTT; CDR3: CASSVDRGGEKLFF
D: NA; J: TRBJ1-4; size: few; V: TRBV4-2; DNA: TGTGCCAGCAGCCAAGATCTGATGAAGGGAGCTAATGAAAAACTGTTTTTT; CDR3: CASSQDLMKGANEKLFF
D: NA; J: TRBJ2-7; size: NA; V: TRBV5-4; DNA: TGTGCCAGCAGCTTGCACACAGGAGGGAATACCTACGAGCAGTACTTC; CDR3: CASSLHTGGNTYEQYF
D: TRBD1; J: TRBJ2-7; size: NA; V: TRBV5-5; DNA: TGTGCCAGCAGCTTGGAGGGCAGGGGGCTCGACGAGCAGTACTTC; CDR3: CASSLEGRGLDEQYF
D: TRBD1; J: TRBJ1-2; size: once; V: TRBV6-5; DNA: TGTGCCAGCAGGTCCGGGACAGGGAGTGCCAATGGCTACACCTTC; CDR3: CASRSGTGSANGYTF
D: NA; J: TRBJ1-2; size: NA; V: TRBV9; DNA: TGTGCCAGCAGCGGCCAGGGGTCTAACTATGGCTACACCTTC; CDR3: CASSGQGSNYGYTF
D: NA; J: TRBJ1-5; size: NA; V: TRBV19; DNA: TGTGCCAGTAGTATAGTAGAGGCTGGGGCCGATCCCCAGCATTTT; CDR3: CASSIVEAGADPQHF
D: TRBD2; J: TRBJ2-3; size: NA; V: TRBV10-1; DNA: TGCGCCAGCCAGAGCGGGGGGGCCGGCACAGATACGCAGTATTTT; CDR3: CASQSGGAGTDTQYF
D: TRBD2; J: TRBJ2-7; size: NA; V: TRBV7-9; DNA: TGTGCCAGCACCGATGGGGCTACTAGCGCCTACTACGAGCAGTACTTC; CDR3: CASTDGATSAYYEQYF
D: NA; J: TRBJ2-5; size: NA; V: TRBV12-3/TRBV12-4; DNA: TGTGCCAGCAGTTCCTTCGGGGAGACCCAGTACTTC; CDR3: CASSSFGETQYF
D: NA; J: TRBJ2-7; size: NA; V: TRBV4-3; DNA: TGCGCCAGCAGCCAAGACCACCGGGACAACTCCTACGAGCAGTACTTC; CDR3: CASSQDHRDNSYEQYF
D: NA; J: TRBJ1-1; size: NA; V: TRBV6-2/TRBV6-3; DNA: TGTGCCAGCAGTTACTTGAGTGGCAGGGCTGCTTTCTTT; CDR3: CASSYLSGRAAFF
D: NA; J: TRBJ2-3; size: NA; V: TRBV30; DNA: TGTGCCTGGAGTGTAGGGGGGGCCAGCGCAGATACGCAGTATTTT; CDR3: CAWSVGGASADTQYF
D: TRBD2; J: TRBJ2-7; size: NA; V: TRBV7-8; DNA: TGTGCCAGCCGGCGGCAGCGGGAGAAAGACGGGGAGCAGTACTTC; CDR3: CASRRQREKDGEQYF
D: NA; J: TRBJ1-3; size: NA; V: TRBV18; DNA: TGTGCCAGCTCACCCCCCGGAACAGGGGGAAACACCATATATTTT; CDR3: CASSPPGTGGNTIYF
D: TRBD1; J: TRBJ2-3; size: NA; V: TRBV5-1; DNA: TGCGCCAGCAGCTCCGGCCGGACAGGACCCTTTATATCTAGCACAGATACGCAGTATTTT; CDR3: CASSSGRTGPFISSTDTQYF
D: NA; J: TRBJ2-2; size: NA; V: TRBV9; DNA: TGTGCCAGCAGCGTAGGACTGTCCGGGGAGCTGTTTTTT; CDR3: CASSVGLSGELFF
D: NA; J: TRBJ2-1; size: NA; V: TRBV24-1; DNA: TGTGCCACCAGTGATAATAGATACAATGAGCAGTTCTTC; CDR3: CATSDNRYNEQFF
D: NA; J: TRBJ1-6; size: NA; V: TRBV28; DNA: TGTGCCAGCAGCACCCCTTCCCCAGGGCCTAATTCACCCCTCCACTTT; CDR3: CASSTPSPGPNSPLHF
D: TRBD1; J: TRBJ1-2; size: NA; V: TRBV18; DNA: TGTGCCAGCTCACCAATGGAGGGGGCGGCCGGCTATGGCTACACCTTC; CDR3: CASSPMEGAAGYGYTF
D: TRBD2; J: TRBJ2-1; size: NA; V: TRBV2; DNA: TGTGCCAGCAGTGATGGACTAGCGCGGGACAATGAGCAGTTCTTC; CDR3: CASSDGLARDNEQFF
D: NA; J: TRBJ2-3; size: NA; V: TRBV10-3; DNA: TGTGCCATCAGAAGACAGCTAAGCACAGATACGCAGTATTTT; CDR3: CAIRRQLSTDTQYF
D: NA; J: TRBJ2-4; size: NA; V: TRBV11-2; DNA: TGTGCCAGCAGCCCCCCGGGAAGTGCCTTAGCCAAAAACATTCAGTACTTC; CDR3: CASSPPGSALAKNIQYF
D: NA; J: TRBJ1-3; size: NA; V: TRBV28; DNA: TGTGCCAGCAACACCCAGGGGACCGCTGGAAACACCATATATTTT; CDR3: CASNTQGTAGNTIYF
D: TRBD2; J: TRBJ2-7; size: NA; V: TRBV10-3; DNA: TGTGCCATCACCCGAGGGAGCGGGGGGCTCGGCTACGAGCAGTACTTC; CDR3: CAITRGSGGLGYEQYF
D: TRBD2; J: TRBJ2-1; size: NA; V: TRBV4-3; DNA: TGCGCCAGCAGCCATCCCGGGACTAGCGGGAATCAGCAGTTCTTC; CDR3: CASSHPGTSGNQQFF
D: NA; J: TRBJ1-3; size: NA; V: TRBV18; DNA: TGTGCCAGCTCACCAAGCGCGGTACCAACTGGAAACACCATATATTTT; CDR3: CASSPSAVPTGNTIYF
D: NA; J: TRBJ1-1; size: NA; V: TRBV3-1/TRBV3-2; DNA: TGTGCCAGCAGCCAAGTTTACGGAGGGGCGCTGGCTTTCTTT; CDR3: CASSQVYGGALAFF
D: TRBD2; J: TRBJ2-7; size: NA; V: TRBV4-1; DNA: TGCGCCAGCAGCCAGACTAGCGGGGGGGTCTACGAGCAGTACTTC; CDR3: CASSQTSGGVYEQYF
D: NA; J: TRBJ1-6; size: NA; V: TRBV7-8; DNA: TGTGCCAGCAGCTTATTCCAGGGTGGGAATTCACCCCTCCACTTT; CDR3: CASSLFQGGNSPLHF
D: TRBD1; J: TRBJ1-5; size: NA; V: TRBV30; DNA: TGTGCCTGGACGGACAGGGTGGGGAATAGCAATCAGCCCCAGCATTTT; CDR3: CAWTDRVGNSNQPQHF
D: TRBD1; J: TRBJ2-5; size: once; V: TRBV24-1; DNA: TGTGCCACCAGTGATTCCCGAGACAGGGCACGGACCCAGTACTTC; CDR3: CATSDSRDRARTQYF
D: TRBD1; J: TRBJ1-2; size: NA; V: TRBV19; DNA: TGTGCCAGTAGTCACCCCCGGACAGGGTTCTATGGCTACACCTTC; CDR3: CASSHPRTGFYGYTF
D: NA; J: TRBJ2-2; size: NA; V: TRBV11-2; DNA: TGTGCCAGCAGCTTAGATCGGACCGGGGAGCTGTTTTTT; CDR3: CASSLDRTGELFF
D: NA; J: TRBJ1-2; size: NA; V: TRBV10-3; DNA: TGTGCCATCAGTGAGTCTCCAGGAAACTATGGCTACACCTTC; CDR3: CAISESPGNYGYTF
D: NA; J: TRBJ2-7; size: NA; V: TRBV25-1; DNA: TGTGCCAGCAGTGACCCATACAACTACGAGCAGTACTTC; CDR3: CASSDPYNYEQYF
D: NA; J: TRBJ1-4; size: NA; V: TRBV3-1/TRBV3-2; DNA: TGTGCCAGCAGCCAAGATAATTACAGGGTTGGTGAAAAACTGTTTTTT; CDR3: CASSQDNYRVGEKLFF
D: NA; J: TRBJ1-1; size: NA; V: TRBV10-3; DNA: TGTGCCATCAGTGGGAGACGCCCTGAAGCTTTCTTT; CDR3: CAISGRRPEAFF
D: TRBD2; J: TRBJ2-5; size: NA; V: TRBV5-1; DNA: TGCGCCAGCAGCTCAAGCGGGACTAACCAAGAGACCCAGTACTTC; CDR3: CASSSSGTNQETQYF